The 23 T cell receptor beta chains in this list originate from one sample, sequenced in a study of T cell responses to AZD1222 COVID-19 vaccine. Assay used: immunoSEQ multiplex PCR; TCRdb lists only in-frame clones, some missing. In the table there are over 150,000 clones, around 93% of which are singletons. The source was peripheral blood, collected 28 days after the second dose of the MenACWY control vaccine. The source of these receptors is an adult who received the MenACWY meningococcal vaccine as a control.

This chain links TRBV6-5 with TRBJ1-1; 7 nucleotides match TRBD1. Trimming removed 11 bases from V and 2 bases from J; junction bases left unmatched: 8. The CDR3 extends over 13 amino acids. Germline lookup yields CDR1 MNHEY and CDR2 SVGAGI. The CDR3 region is CAVHRGLNTEAFF. The CDR3 DNA sequence: TGTGCCGTCCACAGGGGACTTAACACTGAAGCTTTCTTT.

The chain is built from TRBV19 and TRBJ1-1; possible D gene TRBD1, 5 bases. This CDR3 is built from 14 residues. Trimming removed 6 bases from V and 4 bases from J, with 15 bases in between. CDR1 LNHDA and CDR2 SQIVND come from the germline V gene (reference sequence). Written as DNA, the CDR3 is TGTGCCAGTAGCGAAGCCCGGGGGGGCACTGAAGCTTTCTTT. It yields the protein CASSEARGGTEAFF.

This clone was observed a handful of times. The chain combines TRBV11-3 with TRBJ2-1; 8 nucleotides align to TRBD1. J gave up 1 base and V 5 bases, and 4 bases lay outside the gene matches. This CDR3 is built from 15 residues. Germline CDR1 and CDR2: SGHNT and YENEEA. The CDR3 region is CASSTGQGSYNEQFF. Written as DNA, the CDR3 is TGTGCCAGCAGCACCGGACAGGGTTCCTACAATGAGCAGTTCTTC.

V and J are TRBV28 and TRBJ2-7; TRBD1 agrees at 8 bases. The germline V gene encodes CDR1 MDHEN and CDR2 SYDVKM. The CDR3 loop spans 14 amino acids. Trimming at V came to 5 bases and at J to 6 bases, leaving 9 bases not matched to a gene. The CDR3 coding sequence is TGTGCCAGCAGTGGATACGGGACAGGTCCCGAGCAGTACTTC. Protein sequence: CASSGYGTGPEQYF.

The chain couples TRBV5-1 to TRBJ1-1; D remains ambiguous. Germline CDR1 and CDR2: SGHRS and YFSETQ. Trimming removed 0 bases from V and 0 bases from J, with 6 bases in between. The CDR3 is 14 amino acids. In DNA form, the CDR3 reads TGCGCCAGCAGCTTGGATGCCCTGAACACTGAAGCTTTCTTT. Its protein is CASSLDALNTEAFF. Combining the CDR3 with reference TRBV5-1 and TRBJ1-1 gives the whole variable domain KAGVTQTPRYLIKTRGQQVTLSCSPISGHRSVSWYQQTPGQGLQFLFEYFSETQRNKGNFPGRFSGRQFSNSRSEMNVSTLELGDSALYLCASSLDALNTEAFFGQGTRLTVV.

The V gene is TRBV7-9, the J gene TRBJ1-6; 7 nucleotides align to TRBD1. CDR3 length: 15 amino acids. J gave up 5 bases and V 6 bases, and 7 bases lay outside the gene matches. Germline CDR1 reads SEHNR; CDR2 reads FQNEAQ (reference sequence). The CDR3: CASSSKGQNNSPLHF. Here the CDR3 DNA reads TGTGCCAGCAGTTCTAAGGGACAGAATAATTCACCCCTCCACTTT.

This clone has only one observation. This chain connects TRBV25-1 to TRBJ1-4, with TRBD1 as a possible D gene (6 bases). CDR3 length: 15 amino acids. Trimming cost V 5 bases and J 8 bases, with 18 bases left between them. Germline-derived CDR1 and CDR2 are MGHDK and SYGVNS. The CDR3 nucleotides read TGTGCCAGCAGTAACTCAGGGGAGGTTCGGGAAAAACTGTTTTTT. It yields the protein CASSNSGEVREKLFF.

The table lists this clone with a count of one. V usage is TRBV6-5 and J usage is TRBJ1-1, with 11 nucleotides matching TRBD1. There are 15 residues in the CDR3. After removal of 6 bases from V and 5 bases from J, the junction contained 8 bases not matched to a gene. Germline CDR1 and CDR2: MNHEY and SVGAGI. The chain's CDR3 is CASRSGGTGGTEAFF. The CDR3 region has the DNA TGTGCCAGCAGGTCTGGCGGGACAGGGGGAACTGAAGCTTTCTTT.

CDR3 region: CASSLEGGKTDTQYF. The CDR3 nucleotides are TGCGCCAGCAGCTTGGAAGGGGGCAAGACAGATACGCAGTATTTT. V and J are TRBV5-1 and TRBJ2-3, with 7 bases lining up with TRBD1. The CDR3 covers 15 residues. Germline loops: CDR1 SGHRS, CDR2 YFSETQ. V lost 0 bases and J lost 3; bases outside the gene matches: 4.

This chain uses TRBV5-6 with TRBJ1-2, with 7 bases lining up with TRBD1. This CDR3 region has 13 residues. Unmatched junction bases numbered 7, after V lost 6 bases and J lost 5 bases. Germline CDR1 is SGHDT and CDR2 is YYEEEE. CDR3 protein: CASTTGTEYGYTF. The DNA for the CDR3 is TGTGCCAGCACCACAGGGACAGAGTATGGCTACACCTTC.

This sequence joins TRBV13 and TRBJ2-3; possibly TRBD2 for D (6 bases). V lost 5 bases, J lost 0 bases, and 15 bases lay in between. The CDR3 covers 16 residues. The germline gives CDR1 PRHDT, CDR2 FYEKMQ (reference sequence). CDR3 bases: TGTGCCAGCAGCCTAAAGACTAGAGCTAGCACAGATACGCAGTATTTT. It encodes CASSLKTRASTDTQYF.

The chain combines TRBV3-1 (or the pseudogene TRBV3-2) with TRBJ1-1, with 8 bases lining up with TRBD1. Germline lookup yields CDR1 LGHDT and CDR2 YNNKEL (reference sequence). This CDR3 has 16 residues. The junction had 7 bases not matched to a gene; V was cut back by 3 bases and J by 1 base. The CDR3 spells CASSHGTGVTNTEAFF. CDR3 coding DNA: TGTGCCAGCAGCCACGGGACAGGAGTGACGAACACTGAAGCTTTCTTT.

In the case of this clone: At the DNA level, this CDR3 is encoded by other sequences in the same sample as well. The gene calls are TRBV3-1 (or the pseudogene TRBV3-2) and TRBJ2-3; the D is unclear. From germline, CDR1 is LGHDT and CDR2 YNNKEL (reference sequence). V lost 1 base to trimming and J lost 6 bases, with 5 bases between them. The length of the CDR3 is 12 residues. The CDR3 DNA reads TGTGCCAGCAGCCAAGTATCGGATACGCAGTATTTT. This gives the protein CASSQVSDTQYF.

The V call is TRBV11-2, the J call TRBJ2-1; the D gene is possibly TRBD2 (6 bases). V lost 6 bases, J lost 15 bases, and 18 bases lay in between. This CDR3 spans 12 amino acids. Germline V gene sequence: CDR1 SGHAT, CDR2 FQNNGV. The CDR3 region has the DNA TGTGCCAGCAGTTCCGGACCCGAAGCGGGGTTCTTC. This encodes CASSSGPEAGFF.

This clone has just one count. The genes are TRBV2 and TRBJ1-1; no clear D gene. CDR1 is SNHLY and CDR2 is FYNNEI in the germline V gene. The V and J ends lost 1 base and 7 bases respectively, with 10 bases between them. This CDR3 is built from 13 residues. CDR3 loop: CASSEGETGEAFF. The CDR3, as DNA: TGTGCCAGCAGTGAAGGGGAAACTGGTGAAGCTTTCTTT.

The genes are TRBV21-1 and TRBJ1-1; no check of the table's D call, TRBD1, against the DNA was made. TRBV21-1 is recorded as a pseudogene. The CDR3 contains 12 residues. The CDR3 region is CASSIGQGGAFF. The CDR3 DNA reads as TGTGCCAGCAGCATAGGACAGGGGGGAGCTTTCTTT.

The rearrangement uses TRBV3-1 (or the pseudogene TRBV3-2) and TRBJ2-3, with D possibly TRBD2 on 6 matching bases. In germline, CDR1 is LGHDT, CDR2 YNNKEL (reference sequence). Deletions cut 2 bases from V and 6 bases from J, with 12 bases between. The CDR3 is 14 amino acids. CDR3 sequence (DNA): TGTGCCAGCAGCCAACGACGGAGGGCCGATACGCAGTATTTT. This sequence encodes CASSQRRRADTQYF.

The chain carries TRBV2 and TRBJ2-3, with D possibly matching TRBD2 (6 bases). Germline V gene lookup returns CDR1 SNHLY and CDR2 FYNNEI. This CDR3 spans 14 amino acids. Trimming took 8 bases from V and 11 from J, leaving 23 bases between them. CDR3 coding DNA: TGTGCCAGCCTCCTGGAACTAGCCCGGCCGGTGCAGTATTTT. Translating it yields CASLLELARPVQYF.

This chain connects TRBV30 to TRBJ1-1; the D gene is possibly TRBD1 (6 bases). The CDR3 has 13 amino acids. Trimming cost V 4 bases and J 4 bases, with 13 bases left between them. CDR1 GTSNPN and CDR2 SVGIG come from the germline V gene (reference sequence). The CDR3 region has the DNA TGTGCCTGGAAAGAGGGGGGAGGCACTGAAGCTTTCTTT. It specifies CAWKEGGGTEAFF.

A single count supports this clone. This sequence joins TRBV19 and TRBJ1-1; 7 bases agree with TRBD1. V shed 7 bases and J 1 base; nucleotides not matched to a gene: 6. Germline values: CDR1 LNHDA, CDR2 SQIVND (reference sequence). The CDR3 covers 14 residues. CDR3 amino acids: CASTMGQRNTEAFF. Written as DNA, the CDR3 is TGTGCCAGTACCATGGGACAGAGGAACACTGAAGCTTTCTTT.

This chain links TRBV4-1 with TRBJ1-3; D ambiguous. The CDR3 extends over 16 amino acids. Trimming pared 5 bases from V and 0 bases from J, leaving 14 bases between. CDR1 is MGHRA, CDR2 YSYEKL, per germline. CDR3 sequence reads: CASSEGKGPSGNTIYF. The CDR3 DNA is TGCGCCAGCAGCGAAGGAAAGGGTCCCTCTGGAAACACCATATATTTT.

The genes are TRBV27 and TRBJ1-2; D is possibly TRBD1 (6 bases). CDR3 length: 13 amino acids. Germline V gene sequence: CDR1 MNHEY, CDR2 SMNVEV (reference sequence). Trimming removed 3 bases at V and 8 bases at J, with 13 bases between. CDR3 bases: TGTGCCAGCAGTTTGAAATTAGGGGGAGGCTACACCTTC. It encodes CASSLKLGGGYTF.

The chain links TRBV6-5 to TRBJ1-4, with 9 bases identical to TRBD1. The CDR3 spans 15 residues. The J segment lost 5 bases and the V segment lost 6 bases, leaving 7 bases of the junction unmatched. Germline CDR1 and CDR2: MNHEY and SVGAGI. Here the CDR3 DNA reads TGTGCCAGCAGCCCGAGGACAGGGGTAAATGAAAAACTGTTTTTT. Its translation is CASSPRTGVNEKLFF.